This is a list of T cell receptor beta chains from one sample in a study of T cells in Graves' hyperthyroidism and ophthalmopathy. TCRdb redid the calling of the multiplex PCR reads with MiXCR, one entry per CDR3 protein. This sample has about 690,000 distinct CDR3 sequences, with roughly 17% found just once. Sequenced material: blood. Receptors were obtained from a middle-aged man with Graves' hyperthyroidism. Each CDR3 is given without its conserved first and last residue. A D gene is named only where the DNA matches it firmly.

j_gene | len | v_gene | d_gene | CDR3aa
TRBJ2-1 | 13 | TRBV3-1 | . | ASSQDPGTYNEQF
TRBJ1-4 | 13 | TRBV28 | . | ASSSSGTSNEKLF
TRBJ2-5 | 13 | TRBV5-1 | . | ASRLRGAPAETQY
TRBJ2-3 | 14 | TRBV9 | TRBD2 | ASSGPSSGSTDTQY
TRBJ1-1 | 10 | TRBV19 | . | ASSIRVGPAF
TRBJ1-1 | 10 | TRBV20-1 | . | SAQVENTEAF
TRBJ2-5 | 14 | TRBV11-2 | . | ASSDWALGFGETQY
TRBJ1-4 | 12 | TRBV28 | . | ASRRVATNEKLF
TRBJ2-1 | 14 | TRBV6-1 | TRBD1 | ASSEHRDRSYNEQF
TRBJ1-2 | 11 | TRBV28 | . | ASTSEGPYGYT
TRBJ2-7 | 10 | TRBV7-9 | . | ASSPTDYEQY
TRBJ1-2 | 15 | TRBV7-8 | TRBD1 | ASSLGGRGPGNYGYT
TRBJ1-2 | 14 | TRBV7-9 | . | ASSHSPDPGHYGYT
TRBJ1-4 | 14 | TRBV6-6 | . | ASSYSPGAGNEKLF
TRBJ2-7 | 12 | TRBV20-1 | TRBD2 | SAEAGGVGYEQY
TRBJ2-1 | 10 | TRBV12-5 | . | ASGLTGNEQF
TRBJ2-7 | 15 | TRBV7-9 | . | ASSFIQAGKKTYEQY
TRBJ1-5 | 11 | TRBV12-3/TRBV12-4 | TRBD1 | ASSMDRDSPLH
TRBJ2-7 | 14 | TRBV7-9 | TRBD1 | ASSLNWDSLSYEQY
TRBJ1-2 | 10 | TRBV27 | . | ASRTGGSGYT
TRBJ2-3 | 11 | TRBV7-2 | . | ASSLAVRDTQY
TRBJ2-7 | 12 | TRBV30 | . | AWSVAVTAYEQY
TRBJ2-7 | 11 | TRBV6-5 | . | ASSYVGEGEQY
TRBJ2-1 | 16 | TRBV30 | . | AWSRSAGQRVYGDEQF
TRBJ1-6 | 12 | TRBV9 | . | ASSVKGHNSPLH
TRBJ2-5 | 13 | TRBV7-6 | TRBD2 | ASSWEGGSGETQY
TRBJ2-7 | 14 | TRBV6-6 | TRBD2 | ASSYSGGRASYEQY
TRBJ2-3 | 14 | TRBV24-1 | TRBD2 | ATSDPGLGAVDTQY
TRBJ2-7 | 12 | TRBV2 | TRBD1 | ASRYGQGAYGQY